The 32 T cell receptor beta chains below were found in one sample sequenced in a study of cytotoxic CD8 clonotypes in ibrutinib-treated CLL. This table comes from immunoSEQ multiplex PCR, and its TCRdb copy is limited to in-frame clones, with some not included. The table lists 150,000 or so clones, 80% of them singletons, with 7.6% in the top ten. This sample comprised PBMCs, obtained after 36 months of ibrutinib treatment. These receptors were obtained from a human donor with chronic lymphocytic leukemia.

The CDR3 protein is CASSGQGGRETQYF. The CDR3 DNA sequence: TGTGCCAGCAGTGGACAGGGGGGTAGGGAGACCCAGTACTTC. The rearrangement links TRBV2 to TRBJ2-5, with 9 bases fitting TRBD1. From germline, CDR1 is SNHLY and CDR2 FYNNEI. This CDR3 spans 14 amino acids. Trimming cost V 4 bases and J 5 bases; bases outside gene matches: 5.

This clone was counted only a few times. V gene TRBV19 combines with J gene TRBJ1-5, with D unresolved. Trimming removed 3 bases at V and 4 bases at J, with 4 bases between. Germline CDR1 and CDR2: LNHDA and SQIVND (reference sequence). CDR3 length: 12 amino acids. The CDR3 spells CASSIGNQPQHF. For the CDR3, the DNA is TGTGCCAGTAGTATCGGAAATCAGCCCCAGCATTTT.

This chain links TRBV6-4 with TRBJ1-5; no clear D gene. V lost 6 bases to trimming and J lost 6 bases, with 18 bases between them. From germline, CDR1 is MRHNA and CDR2 SNTAGT. The CDR3 covers 15 residues. Here the CDR3 reads CASRPDGAAGQPQHF. The CDR3 coding sequence is TGTGCCAGCAGACCAGACGGAGCAGCTGGTCAGCCCCAGCATTTT.

The chain carries TRBV30 and TRBJ1-2; D not resolved. Germline CDR1 GTSNPN, CDR2 SVGIG (reference sequence). V was pared by 7 bases and J by 8 bases, with 11 bases between. This CDR3 is 10 amino acids long. This CDR3 reads CASAGMGYTF. The CDR3 region has the DNA TGTGCCTCCGCTGGGATGGGCTACACCTTC. The entire variable domain, with the rest obtained from reference TRBV30 and TRBJ1-2, is as follows: SQTIHQWPATLVQPVGSPLSLECTVEGTSNPNLYWYRQAAGRGLQLLFYSVGIGQISSEVPQNLSASRPQDRQFILSSKKLLLSDSGFYLCASAGMGYTFGSGTRLTVV.

The chain carries TRBV6-6 and TRBJ1-5; 9 positions match TRBD1. With V trimmed by 9 bases and J by 7 bases, 10 bases remained unmatched. Germline lookup yields CDR1 MNHNY and CDR2 SVGAGI (reference sequence). CDR3 length: 14 amino acids. CDR3: CASTSGTGRQPQHF. For the CDR3, the DNA is TGTGCCAGTACTTCCGGGACAGGGAGGCAGCCCCAGCATTTT.

The chain links TRBV2 to TRBJ2-5, with unresolved D. Germline V gene lookup returns CDR1 SNHLY and CDR2 FYNNEI. The CDR3 contains 12 residues. V lost 8 bases and J 5 bases, leaving 12 bases between the germline ends. CDR3 region: CASLMGWETQYF. The DNA of the CDR3 is TGTGCCAGCCTTATGGGGTGGGAGACCCAGTACTTC. The variable domain in full, completed from reference TRBV2 and TRBJ2-5, reads EPEVTQTPSHQVTQMGQEVILRCVPISNHLYFYWYRQILGQKVEFLVSFYNNEISEKSEIFDDQFSVERPDGSNFTLKIRSTKLEDSAMYFCASLMGWETQYFGPGTRLLVL.

This chain connects TRBV19 to TRBJ1-1; D not resolved. Germline CDR1 LNHDA, CDR2 SQIVND (reference sequence). The V end was cut by 3 bases, the J end by 7 bases, with 15 bases between. The CDR3 contains 14 residues. This CDR3 is CASSILGLSDEAFF. The CDR3 DNA reads TGTGCCAGTAGTATCTTAGGTTTGTCAGATGAAGCTTTCTTT.

A word on this clone: This CDR3 is also generated by other DNA sequences in the sample. The V gene is TRBV2, the J gene TRBJ1-5; maybe TRBD1 (5 bases). Germline V lookup: CDR1 SNHLY, CDR2 FYNNEI. The CDR3 sequence is 14 residues long. Trimming stripped 3 bases from V and 1 base from J, with 7 bases between. CDR3 protein: CASSEQGSNQPQHF. The CDR3 coding sequence is TGTGCCAGCAGTGAGCAGGGCAGCAATCAGCCCCAGCATTTT. The full variable domain, its missing parts supplied by reference TRBV2 and TRBJ1-5, is EPEVTQTPSHQVTQMGQEVILRCVPISNHLYFYWYRQILGQKVEFLVSFYNNEISEKSEIFDDQFSVERPDGSNFTLKIRSTKLEDSAMYFCASSEQGSNQPQHFGDGTRLSIL.

This clone was found a few times. The rearrangement uses TRBV15 and TRBJ1-3, with D hard to call. Germline V gene lookup returns CDR1 LNHNV and CDR2 YYDKDF (reference sequence). This CDR3 spans 11 amino acids. The V end lost 3 bases, the J end lost 9 bases, and 6 bases lay between the germline ends. The CDR3 sequence: CATSSLATIYF. The CDR3 DNA is TGTGCCACCAGCAGTCTTGCCACCATATATTTT.

The chain uses TRBV7-8 and TRBJ2-1; TRBD2 might be the D (5 bases). Trimming left V 5 bases short and J 2 bases short, with 16 bases between. There are 16 residues in the CDR3. From germline, CDR1 is SGHVS and CDR2 FQNEAQ. The DNA of the CDR3 is TGTGCCAGCAGCGCCAAACGGCTAGCCGCCTACAATGAGCAGTTCTTC. Encoded protein: CASSAKRLAAYNEQFF.

This clone appeared a single time. The chain links TRBV5-1 to TRBJ2-5, with 7 bases matching TRBD1. V trimming: 4 bases; J trimming: 7 bases; junction bases outside the gene matches: 13. This CDR3 contains 15 residues. CDR1 is SGHRS and CDR2 is YFSETQ in the germline V gene. Here the CDR3 DNA reads TGCGCCAGCAGCCTCCGGGACAGCGTGAGTGGGACCCAGTACTTC. Its translation is CASSLRDSVSGTQYF. Full variable domain (rest looked up from reference TRBV5-1 and TRBJ2-5): KAGVTQTPRYLIKTRGQQVTLSCSPISGHRSVSWYQQTPGQGLQFLFEYFSETQRNKGNFPGRFSGRQFSNSRSEMNVSTLELGDSALYLCASSLRDSVSGTQYFGPGTRLLVL.

This chain links TRBV30 with TRBJ2-5; possibly TRBD2 for D (6 bases). The length of the CDR3 is 14 residues. Trimming pared 0 bases from V and 5 bases from J, leaving 13 bases between. Germline CDR1 GTSNPN, CDR2 SVGIG (reference sequence). This CDR3 is CAWSVPGVGETQYF. Here the CDR3 DNA reads TGTGCCTGGAGTGTACCGGGGGTGGGTGAGACCCAGTACTTC.

J is TRBJ2-7 and V is TRBV29-1, with TRBD1 identical over 8 bases. The length of the CDR3 is 14 residues. Trimming cost V 7 bases and J 9 bases; bases outside gene matches: 17. Looked up from germline, CDR1 is SQVTM and CDR2 is ANQGSEA. DNA for the CDR3: TGCAGCGCCGTGGGTCGGCAGGGGGCGCTCTCGCAGTACTTC. Its translation is CSAVGRQGALSQYF.

This clone has just one count. V gene TRBV13 combines with J gene TRBJ2-5, with 8 bases aligning to TRBD2. Germline V gives CDR1 PRHDT, CDR2 FYEKMQ (reference sequence). Unmatched junction bases numbered 1, after V lost 1 base and J lost 0 bases. The CDR3 is made up of 15 amino acids. Here the CDR3 reads CASSLAGGYQETQYF. CDR3 nucleotide sequence: TGTGCCAGCAGCTTAGCGGGGGGGTACCAAGAGACCCAGTACTTC.

This chain joins TRBV18 and TRBJ2-1, with unresolved D. The CDR3 consists of 15 residues. V gave up 1 base and J gave up 0 bases, with 7 bases separating them. The germline CDR1 and CDR2 sequences are KGHSH and LQKENI. The CDR3 coding sequence is TGTGCCAGCTCACCACGACCTAGCTCCTACAATGAGCAGTTCTTC. Protein product: CASSPRPSSYNEQFF. The variable domain in full, completed from reference TRBV18 and TRBJ2-1, reads NAGVMQNPRHLVRRRGQEARLRCSPMKGHSHVYWYRQLPEEGLKFMVYLQKENIIDESGMPKERFSAEFPKEGPSILRIQQVVRGDSAAYFCASSPRPSSYNEQFFGPGTRLTVL.

This clone was observed once. This chain links TRBV5-1 with TRBJ1-4; 7 positions match TRBD1. The J segment lost 6 bases and the V segment lost 4 bases, leaving 6 bases of the junction unmatched. CDR1 SGHRS and CDR2 YFSETQ come from the germline V gene. The CDR3 consists of 14 residues. The DNA for the CDR3 is TGCGCCAGCAGCCTAGACAGGGCCCATGAAAAACTGTTTTTT. Translating it yields CASSLDRAHEKLFF.

This clone has at least ten counts. The chain combines TRBV5-1 with TRBJ1-1, with 8 bases lining up with TRBD1. The germline V gene encodes CDR1 SGHRS and CDR2 YFSETQ. The CDR3 runs to 16 residues. V shed 0 bases and J 5 bases; nucleotides not matched to a gene: 9. The CDR3 DNA sequence: TGCGCCAGCAGCTTGGGGGACAGGCCTAGGGCGACTGAAGCTTTCTTT. It encodes CASSLGDRPRATEAFF.

This chain uses TRBV6-6 with TRBJ1-2; 7 bases map to TRBD1. Looked up from germline, CDR1 is MNHNY and CDR2 is SVGAGI (reference sequence). The CDR3 runs to 14 residues. V shed 5 bases and J 6 bases; nucleotides not matched to a gene: 9. CDR3 protein: CASSPGTAIHGYTF. The CDR3 DNA is TGTGCCAGCAGTCCAGGGACAGCTATCCATGGCTACACCTTC.

CDR3 sequence (DNA): TGTGCCAGCAGCGTAGCTTTACAGGGGGCGTTTGGCTACACCTTC. It translates to CASSVALQGAFGYTF. The chain has TRBV9 and TRBJ1-2, with 9 bases matching TRBD1. J was trimmed by 7 bases and V by 0 bases; bases with no gene match: 7. The CDR3 spans 15 residues. Germline CDR1 reads SGDLS; CDR2 reads YYNGEE.

This chain joins TRBV27 and TRBJ1-5; 7 nucleotides agree with TRBD1. With V trimmed by 1 base and J by 2 bases, 5 bases remained unmatched. The CDR3 covers 16 residues. Germline lookup yields CDR1 MNHEY and CDR2 SMNVEV (reference sequence). This CDR3 reads CASSLLSGGGNQPQHF. In DNA form, the CDR3 reads TGTGCCAGCAGTTTATTGTCAGGGGGTGGCAATCAGCCCCAGCATTTT.

This chain joins TRBV5-1 and TRBJ1-1; D is ambiguous. This CDR3 is 15 amino acids long. Germline V gene lookup returns CDR1 SGHRS and CDR2 YFSETQ. Trimming stripped 4 bases from V and 2 bases from J, with 15 bases between. Here the CDR3 reads CASSPIGGVNTEAFF. CDR3 DNA sequence: TGCGCCAGCAGCCCGATCGGCGGAGTCAACACTGAAGCTTTCTTT.

The chain couples TRBV5-1 to TRBJ1-2; D may be TRBD1 (5 bases). V was cut by 0 bases and J by 8 bases, with 14 bases left in between. The CDR3 totals 14 residues. Looked up from germline, CDR1 is SGHRS and CDR2 is YFSETQ. CDR3 residues: CASSLVQDPRGYTF. Here the CDR3 DNA reads TGCGCCAGCAGCTTGGTACAGGACCCGCGGGGCTACACCTTC.

The V and J genes are TRBV5-1 and TRBJ2-3; D is undetermined. Between the trimmed V and J ends, which lost 0 bases and 2 bases, there was a span of 7 bases. Germline V gives CDR1 SGHRS, CDR2 YFSETQ. This CDR3 is 14 amino acids long. For the CDR3, the DNA is TGCGCCAGCAGCTTGGTATCTTCCACAGATACGCAGTATTTT. Encoded protein: CASSLVSSTDTQYF.

The chain is built from TRBV2 and TRBJ2-2; TRBD1 aligns across 8 bases. This CDR3 has 15 residues. The trim removed 6 bases at V and 5 bases at J, leaving 8 bases unmatched. Germline V gene sequence: CDR1 SNHLY, CDR2 FYNNEI. The CDR3: CASSPGQGRTGELFF. Written as DNA, the CDR3 is TGTGCCAGCAGCCCCGGACAGGGACGGACCGGGGAGCTGTTTTTT.

CDR3 amino acids: CASSGGGPEPQHF. The DNA of the CDR3 is TGTGCCAGCAGTGGGGGGGGACCGGAGCCCCAGCATTTT. The V and J genes are TRBV2 and TRBJ1-5; D might be TRBD1 (5 bases). V lost 4 bases, J lost 8 bases, and 12 bases lay in between. The CDR3 length is 13 residues. The V gene's germline CDR1 is SNHLY and CDR2 FYNNEI.

There are a few counts of this clone. The chain employs TRBV2 and TRBJ2-3; weak D call: TRBD1 (5 bases). CDR1 is SNHLY, CDR2 FYNNEI, per germline. Trimming took 6 bases from V and 0 from J, leaving 10 bases between them. The CDR3 has 14 residues. CDR3 amino acids: CASSRDSSTDTQYF. The CDR3 DNA is TGTGCCAGCAGCAGAGACAGTAGCACAGATACGCAGTATTTT.

As to this clone: Other DNA sequences within the sample encode an identical CDR3. The chain's CDR3 is CASSYSPGRGYTF. CDR3 DNA sequence: TGTGCCAGCAGTTACTCACCCGGGAGGGGCTACACCTTC. The V and J genes are TRBV6-5 and TRBJ1-2, with D hard to call. In germline, CDR1 is MNHEY, CDR2 SVGAGI. V was shortened by 0 bases and J by 8 bases, with 10 bases between the two germline ends. The CDR3 runs 13 residues.

The chain employs TRBV6-6 and TRBJ2-7; 9 bases map to TRBD1. Trimming at V came to 2 bases and at J to 5 bases, leaving 4 bases not matched to a gene. Germline CDR1 MNHNY, CDR2 SVGAGI (reference sequence). This CDR3 has 14 amino acids. In DNA form, the CDR3 reads TGTGCCAGCAGTTACCGGACAGGGGTTGACGAGCAGTACTTC. Its translation: CASSYRTGVDEQYF.

CDR3 amino acids: CATSFNRGNTEAFF. In nucleotides, the CDR3 is TGTGCCACCAGCTTTAACAGGGGGAACACTGAAGCTTTCTTT. The chain links TRBV15 to TRBJ1-1; 7 bases line up with TRBD1. CDR3 size: 14 residues. CDR1 is LNHNV, CDR2 YYDKDF, per germline (reference sequence). V gave up 5 bases and J gave up 1 base; unmatched junction bases: 4.

This clone was seen only once. The chain combines TRBV18 with TRBJ1-1, with TRBD1 as a possible D gene (5 bases). The V end was cut by 0 bases, the J end by 4 bases, with 12 bases between. The CDR3 consists of 15 residues. CDR1 and CDR2 (germline): KGHSH, LQKENI. CDR3 DNA: TGTGCCAGCTCACCACCTACCGGGCAGGGCACTGAAGCTTTCTTT. Its protein product is CASSPPTGQGTEAFF.

This clone came up once. This sequence joins TRBV4-1 and TRBJ2-7, with unresolved D. Germline assignment: CDR1 MGHRA and CDR2 YSYEKL. Trimming took off 7 bases at V and 0 bases at J, with 16 bases between the two ends. The CDR3 spans 15 residues. The chain's CDR3 is CASKSVALSSYEQYF. CDR3 nucleotides: TGCGCCAGCAAGTCCGTAGCACTGAGCTCCTACGAGCAGTACTTC.

V usage is TRBV30 and J usage is TRBJ1-5, with a possible D match to TRBD1 (6 bases). The V gene lost 4 bases and the J gene lost 1 base, with 14 bases spanning the gap. The CDR3 runs to 15 residues. CDR1 is GTSNPN and CDR2 is SVGIG in the germline V gene (reference sequence). CDR3 sequence: CAWTLRGLSNQPQHF. CDR3 bases: TGTGCCTGGACCCTCCGGGGGCTCAGCAATCAGCCCCAGCATTTT.